These 6 T cell receptor beta chains were all obtained from the same sample, sequenced in a study of OX40 agonist ivuxolimab in advanced cancers. TCRdb keeps only in-frame clones here, not all; method: immunoSEQ multiplex PCR. The sample includes fewer than 90,000 clones, roughly 84% of them seen just once. The sequences come from CD4+ or CD8+ T cells sorted from blood, collected in a trial of the OX40 agonist ivuxolimab. The receptor set was obtained from an adult with an advanced solid tumor such as melanoma, head and neck, liver or kidney cancer.

This chain connects TRBV7-6 to TRBJ2-3; a possible D gene is TRBD1 (5 bases). The CDR3 is 14 residues long. Germline V gene sequence: CDR1 SGHVS, CDR2 FNYEAQ. Trimming removed 2 bases from V and 1 base from J, with 7 bases in between. The CDR3 coding sequence is TGTGCCAGCAGCTTATTCAGGGGCACAGATACGCAGTATTTT. Its protein is CASSLFRGTDTQYF.

The rearrangement links TRBV19 to TRBJ2-7; TRBD1 matches 9 bases. The CDR3 has 15 residues. From germline, CDR1 is LNHDA and CDR2 SQIVND (reference sequence). Trimming cost V 4 bases and J 2 bases; bases outside gene matches: 6. CDR3: CASSTVGQGTYEQYF. The CDR3 DNA reads TGTGCCAGTAGTACCGTGGGACAGGGCACCTACGAGCAGTACTTC.

The V gene is TRBV7-2, the J gene TRBJ2-2; 9 nucleotides align to TRBD1. With 6 bases clipped from V and 7 bases from J, the junction kept 3 bases outside the gene matches. Germline CDR1 reads SGHTA; CDR2 reads FQGNSA. CDR3 length: 13 amino acids. The CDR3 region has the DNA TGTGCCAGCAGGGGACAGGGACACGGGGAGCTGTTTTTT. Residues: CASRGQGHGELFF.

The chain employs TRBV27 and TRBJ2-1; no clear D gene. V gave up 1 base and J gave up 10 bases, with 8 bases separating them. Looked up from germline, CDR1 is MNHEY and CDR2 is SMNVEV (reference sequence). The CDR3 runs 12 residues. The CDR3 is CASSLLGSEQFF. CDR3 nucleotide sequence: TGTGCCAGCAGTTTATTAGGGTCGGAGCAGTTCTTC.

This sequence joins TRBV2 and TRBJ1-2; a weak D match, TRBD1 (5 bases). The CDR3 length is 14 residues. Germline V gene sequence: CDR1 SNHLY, CDR2 FYNNEI. V lost 4 bases and J lost 7, with 16 bases in between. The CDR3 region has the DNA TGTGCCAGCAGTGTCCTGGGGGGTTTAAGTGGCTACACCTTC. This sequence encodes CASSVLGGLSGYTF.

The chain is built from TRBV6-5 and TRBJ1-3; D not resolved. The CDR3 is made up of 13 amino acids. V was cut by 2 bases and J by 4 bases, with 6 bases left in between. Per germline, CDR1 MNHEY and CDR2 SVGAGI. The CDR3 here is CASSYTRGNTIYF. For the CDR3, the DNA is TGTGCCAGCAGTTACACCCGGGGAAACACCATATATTTT.